The sequence of this T cell receptor beta chain was determined in a study of blood T cell repertoires in COVID-19. Across the whole study: Samples of COVID-19 (acute and convalescent) were obtained from the United States, Italy and Spain. PBMCs, B-cell-depleted T cells, or T cells provided the cDNA or gDNA that made up the material.

Germline loops: CDR1 SEHNR, CDR2 FQNEAQ (reference sequence). The germline V and J ends were trimmed by 3 bases and 6 bases, with 14 bases remaining between them. The CDR3 totals 14 residues. As originally analysed: Using reference gene primer amplification, nucleated cell counts were estimated. The repertoire was sequenced with immunoSEQ multiplex PCR; TCRdb's copy has only in-frame clones and lacks some. Clone size and the V and J calls come from that table; the DNA yielded D and trimming. The data hold 25,000 to 35,000 clones, with approximately 86% observed a single time. The source material was peripheral blood. The rearrangement links TRBV7-9 to TRBJ1-1; D unresolved. This TCR came from a human donor in a cohort sampled during active COVID-19. The donor label of this sample is uncertain. The CDR3 spells CASSFGGPNAEAFF. The CDR3 DNA reads TGTGCCAGCAGCTTTGGTGGGCCAAACGCTGAAGCTTTCTTT.